What follows are 14 T cell receptor beta chains derived from one specimen sequenced in a study of cytomegalovirus exposure and HLA in healthy donors. It was with 60 Vbeta and 13 Jbeta primers that the PCR ran. Using immunoSEQ multiplex PCR, the repertoire was profiled, and TCRdb retains in-frame clones only, with some absent. The table includes fewer than 200,000 clones, roughly 77% detected once. Sequenced sample: PBMCs. These receptors originate from a woman between 40 and 55 years old in good health and CMV-seropositive.

V gene TRBV6-1 combines with J gene TRBJ2-5, with D possibly matching TRBD1 (5 bases). Per germline, CDR1 MNHNS and CDR2 SASEGT. Between the trimmed V and J ends, which lost 1 base and 3 bases, there was a span of 9 bases. This CDR3 has 14 residues. CDR3 DNA: TGTGCCAGCAGTGAAGGGGGCACCAAAGAGACCCAGTACTTC. It is translated as CASSEGGTKETQYF.

The V and J genes are TRBV2 and TRBJ1-1; TRBD1 matches at 7 bases. This CDR3 spans 13 amino acids. V shed 7 bases, J shed 1 base, and the junction held 3 bases outside the gene matches. Germline V gene data show CDR1 as SNHLY and CDR2 as FYNNEI. CDR3 amino acids: CASKGGWNTEAFF. Here the CDR3 DNA reads TGTGCCAGCAAAGGGGGCTGGAACACTGAAGCTTTCTTT.

This clone appeared a single time. This sequence joins TRBV12-5 and TRBJ2-5; 7 bases line up with TRBD2. CDR3 size: 15 residues. V lost 7 bases, J lost 1 base, and 9 bases stayed unmatched. The germline V gene encodes CDR1 LGHNT and CDR2 FRNRAP. The DNA of the CDR3 is TGTGCTAGTGCCCCGTCCAGCGGGGCCCAAGAGACCCAGTACTTC. Amino acids: CASAPSSGAQETQYF.

This chain joins TRBV5-1 and TRBJ2-1, with 16 nucleotides matching TRBD2. The CDR3 consists of 16 residues. Germline values: CDR1 SGHRS, CDR2 YFSETQ. Unmatched junction bases numbered 2, after V lost 3 bases and J lost 5 bases. Here the CDR3 reads CASSWGLAGGDNEQFF. The CDR3 DNA reads as TGCGCCAGCAGCTGGGGACTAGCGGGAGGGGACAATGAGCAGTTCTTC.

The CDR3 region has the DNA TGTGCCATCAGGGGACAGCAGAACACTGAAGCTTTCTTT. Its translation is CAIRGQQNTEAFF. The chain is built from TRBV10-3 and TRBJ1-1; 7 positions match TRBD1. J lost 1 base, V lost 6 bases, and 2 bases had no gene match. The CDR3 totals 13 residues. Looked up from germline, CDR1 is ENHRY and CDR2 is SYGVKD.

This clone was observed a few times. The V and J genes are TRBV6-1 and TRBJ2-3; 7 bases are a match to TRBD2. Trimming removed 4 bases from V and 1 base from J; junction bases left unmatched: 2. Germline-derived CDR1 and CDR2 are MNHNS and SASEGT. This CDR3 has 14 amino acids. The chain's CDR3 is CASSVAGGTDTQYF. CDR3 coding DNA: TGTGCCAGCAGTGTTGCGGGGGGCACAGATACGCAGTATTTT.

This clone was counted a few times. The genes are TRBV4-2 and TRBJ2-7; 10 nucleotides agree with TRBD2. J was trimmed by 6 bases and V by 0 bases; bases with no gene match: 11. CDR1 is LGHNA, CDR2 YNFKEQ, per germline. The CDR3 is 17 amino acids. The CDR3 sequence is CASSQDSTSGLKGEQYF. DNA for the CDR3: TGTGCCAGCAGCCAAGATTCGACTAGCGGGCTGAAGGGCGAGCAGTACTTC.

About this clone: This sample also contains other DNA sequences that code for the same CDR3. CDR3: CASSYSRGQETQYF. The CDR3, as DNA: TGTGCCAGCAGTTACTCCAGGGGCCAAGAGACCCAGTACTTC. The chain joins TRBV6-5 to TRBJ2-5, with D perhaps TRBD1 (6 bases). Germline V gene sequence: CDR1 MNHEY, CDR2 SVGAGI. CDR3 length equals 14 residues. V dropped 0 bases and J dropped 1 base, with 6 bases sitting between them.

The chain joins TRBV11-3 to TRBJ2-7, with D possibly TRBD2 on 5 matching bases. The CDR3 contains 14 residues. The V gene lost 5 bases and the J gene lost 3 bases, with 14 bases spanning the gap. In germline, CDR1 is SGHNT, CDR2 YENEEA. The CDR3 protein is CASSPSGFYYEQYF. The CDR3 nucleotides read TGTGCCAGCAGCCCGTCGGGGTTCTACTACGAGCAGTACTTC.

The table lists this clone with a count of one. The DNA for the CDR3 is TGTGCCAGCCGCCTGTTAGCGGGGAGAACAGATACGCAGTATTTT. It specifies CASRLLAGRTDTQYF. The chain recombines TRBV6-5 with TRBJ2-3; 8 positions match TRBD2. J was trimmed by 3 bases and V by 8 bases; bases with no gene match: 10. CDR3 length: 15 amino acids. Germline V gene data show CDR1 as MNHEY and CDR2 as SVGAGI.

The chain employs TRBV7-6 and TRBJ1-2; 7 nucleotides match TRBD1. V was pared by 5 bases and J by 5 bases, with 11 bases of the junction left unmatched. Per the germline V gene, CDR1 is SGHVS and CDR2 is FNYEAQ. The CDR3 is 15 amino acids. CDR3 region: CASSPDRVGAYGYTF. The CDR3 DNA is TGTGCCAGCAGCCCTGACAGGGTAGGGGCTTATGGCTACACCTTC.

The chain employs TRBV11-2 and TRBJ2-7, with 9 positions matching TRBD1. The germline V gene has CDR1 SGHAT and CDR2 FQNNGV. The CDR3 sequence is 14 residues long. With V trimmed by 3 bases and J by 0 bases, 0 bases remained unmatched. The CDR3 spells CASSLTGGSYEQYF. Written as DNA, the CDR3 is TGTGCCAGCAGCTTGACAGGGGGCTCCTACGAGCAGTACTTC. The variable domain in full, completed from reference TRBV11-2 and TRBJ2-7, reads EAGVAQSPRYKIIEKRQSVAFWCNPISGHATLYWYQQILGQGPKLLIQFQNNGVVDDSQLPKDRFSAERLKGVDSTLKIQPAKLEDSAVYLCASSLTGGSYEQYFGPGTRLTVT.

V gene TRBV14 combines with J gene TRBJ2-1; 8 bases align to TRBD2. After removal of 1 base from V and 4 bases from J, the junction contained 6 bases not matched to a gene. From germline, CDR1 is SGHDN and CDR2 FVKESK. CDR3 size: 16 residues. CDR3 amino acids: CASSQGGVAGYNEQFF. In DNA, the CDR3 is TGTGCCAGCAGCCAAGGGGGAGTAGCGGGGTACAATGAGCAGTTCTTC.

The genes are TRBV4-2 and TRBJ1-1, with unresolved D. The CDR3 loop spans 11 amino acids. Trimming took 6 bases from V and 8 from J, leaving 10 bases between them. Germline V lookup: CDR1 LGHNA, CDR2 YNFKEQ. CDR3 DNA: TGTGCCAGCAGGGCGGGAGGAGAAGCTTTCTTT. Its translation is CASRAGGEAFF.